A single sample gave rise to the 19 T cell receptor beta chains below, sequenced in a study of blood T cells in healthy people across ages. Primed by a sample-barcoded 5' primer and a J-beta primer mix, a second PCR proceeded for about 6 to 11 cycles. A single record per CDR3 protein comes from TCRdb applying MiXCR to the 5' RACE reads. The sample yields about 720,000 distinct CDR3 sequences, roughly 25% seen once. This sample was shared with a second study, whose subject was T cells of mothers and their children.

The sample comprised blood. These receptors came from a boy aged 5-17 years in good health.

The chain has TRBV6-6 and TRBJ1-2; 8 bases are a match to TRBD1. Trimming removed 6 bases from V and 3 bases from J; junction bases left unmatched: 6. The germline CDR1 and CDR2 sequences are MNHNY and SVGAGI (reference sequence). This CDR3 is built from 14 residues. In DNA, the CDR3 is TGTGCCAGCAGGGACAGGGTGGACTACTATGGCTACACCTTC. It is translated as CASRDRVDYYGYTF.

Turning to this clonotype: A read error may account for a junction end that differs from germline. The chain couples TRBV14 to TRBJ1-1; D is unresolved. The CDR3 has 13 amino acids. Germline loops: CDR1 SGHDN, CDR2 FVKESK. The CDR3 sequence: CASNQVGLTPLLF. The CDR3 DNA is TGTGCCAGCAACCAAGTGGGATTAACCCCCTTGCTCTTT.

The chain uses TRBV7-2 and TRBJ2-2; 7 bases fit TRBD1. The CDR3 loop spans 14 amino acids. The germline CDR1 and CDR2 sequences are SGHTA and FQGNSA. The V gene end was trimmed by 8 bases and the J gene end by 8 bases; junction bases not matched to a gene: 11. CDR3 loop: CASVFRGGQGELFF. The CDR3 coding sequence is TGTGCCAGCGTCTTCCGTGGGGGACAGGGGGAGCTGTTTTTT.

This clonotype was seen a few times. This chain uses TRBV20-1 with TRBJ2-5; 13 nucleotides align to TRBD2. Germline V gene sequence: CDR1 DFQATT, CDR2 SNEGSKA (reference sequence). This CDR3 is 18 amino acids long. The trim removed 2 bases at V and 2 bases at J, leaving 11 bases unmatched. CDR3 residues: CSARPVGLAGVEQETQYF. CDR3 bases: TGCAGTGCTAGACCAGTCGGACTAGCGGGAGTAGAACAAGAGACCCAGTACTTC.

This clonotype was observed once. The chain is built from TRBV6-4 and TRBJ2-1; the match to TRBD2 covers 8 bases. The CDR3 length is 16 residues. Germline assignment: CDR1 MRHNA and CDR2 SNTAGT. The junction had 2 bases not matched to a gene; V was cut back by 0 bases and J by 1 base. CDR3 residues: CASSDSAGGSYNEQFF. The CDR3, as DNA: TGTGCCAGCAGTGACTCCGCGGGAGGTTCCTACAATGAGCAGTTCTTC.

This clonotype appeared a few times. V gene TRBV12-3 or TRBV12-4 combines with J gene TRBJ1-3; D may be TRBD1 (6 bases). This CDR3 has 17 amino acids. V gave up 7 bases and J gave up 2 bases, with 21 bases separating them. In DNA form, the CDR3 reads TGTGCCAGCACCATCCCGGGGGGGGCTGCTGCTGGAAACACCATATATTTT. This encodes CASTIPGGAAAGNTIYF.

The rearrangement joins TRBV14 to TRBJ1-4; no firm D call. In germline, CDR1 is SGHDN, CDR2 FVKESK. Trimming pared 0 bases from V and 10 bases from J, leaving 12 bases between. CDR3 length equals 14 residues. CDR3 region: CASSQDRSPGKLFF. CDR3 sequence (DNA): TGTGCCAGCAGCCAAGATCGGAGCCCCGGAAAACTGTTTTTT.

A few counts support this clonotype. J is TRBJ2-5 and V is TRBV27; TRBD1 is a possible D gene (5 bases). Near its end, the DNA agrees better with TRBJ2-7, so the J call may be wrong. Germline CDR1 reads MNHEY; CDR2 reads SMNVEV (reference sequence). There are 15 residues in the CDR3. CDR3 nucleotide sequence: TGTGCCAGCAGTCCCGCAGGGTCCCCAATCCACGAGCAGTACTTC. Translating gives CASSPAGSPIHEQYF.

The gene calls are TRBV15 and TRBJ2-7; the match to TRBD1 covers 8 bases. V shed 8 bases, J shed 9 bases, and the junction held 12 bases outside the gene matches. Germline loops: CDR1 LNHNV, CDR2 YYDKDF (reference sequence). There are 13 residues in the CDR3. CDR3 amino acids: CATLSGTGTVQYF. In nucleotides, the CDR3 is TGTGCCACCTTGTCCGGGACAGGCACAGTGCAGTACTTC. Variable domain in full (rest from reference TRBV15 and TRBJ2-7): DAMVIQNPRYQVTQFGKPVTLSCSQTLNHNVMYWYQQKSSQAPKLLFHYYDKDFNNEADTPDNFQSRRPNTSFCFLDIRSPGLGDTAMYLCATLSGTGTVQYFGPGTRLTVT.

To note about this clonotype: Sequence at one end of the junction differs from germline and may be a read error. The chain joins TRBV11-2 to TRBJ2-2; D may be TRBD1 or TRBD2 (5 bases each). Germline V CDR1 and CDR2: SGHAT, FQNNGV. The CDR3 covers 15 residues. The CDR3 DNA sequence: TGTGCCAGCAGCTCCCTGCGGACACCCACCGGGGAGCCGTTTTTT. Translated: CASSSLRTPTGEPFF.

The chain is built from TRBV6-4 and TRBJ1-4, with D possibly TRBD1 on 5 matching bases. This CDR3 contains 15 residues. CDR1 MRHNA and CDR2 SNTAGT come from the germline V gene. The V gene lost 3 bases and the J gene lost 5 bases, with 13 bases spanning the gap. The CDR3 DNA follows: TGTGCCAGCAGTGAGGGGGGACGGAAGAATGAAAAACTGTTTTTT. Its translation is CASSEGGRKNEKLFF.

The table lists this clonotype with a few counts. The chain has TRBV23-1 and TRBJ2-5, with TRBD1 matching 10 bases. TRBV23-1 is an ORF, and what it does is uncertain. The V segment lost 2 bases and the J segment 2 bases; nucleotides outside the gene matches: 14. The CDR3 spans 19 residues. The DNA of the CDR3 is TGCGCCAGCAGTCAAGCGGCCCTTCAGGACAGGGGGAAGCAAGAGACCCAGTACTTC. Its protein product is CASSQAALQDRGKQETQYF.

The rearrangement links TRBV6-2 or TRBV6-3 to TRBJ1-5, with a tentative D call TRBD1 (5 bases). Between the trimmed V and J ends, which lost 7 bases and 0 bases, there was a span of 13 bases. Germline V gene data show CDR1 as MNHEY and CDR2 as SVGEGT. The CDR3 totals 15 residues. CDR3 residues: CASKGAGNSNQPQHF. The CDR3 nucleotides are TGTGCCAGCAAAGGGGCCGGCAATAGCAATCAGCCCCAGCATTTT.

The V and J genes are TRBV7-2 and TRBJ1-2; no clear D gene. Per the germline V gene, CDR1 is SGHTA and CDR2 is FQGNSA. This CDR3 has 12 amino acids. V was shortened by 1 base and J by 8 bases, with 8 bases between the two germline ends. The CDR3 nucleotides are TGTGCCAGCAGCTTAGATCAATTGGGCTACACCTTC. Translating it yields CASSLDQLGYTF.

In this sample, this clonotype turned up a few times. This chain joins TRBV5-1 and TRBJ2-5; TRBD2 matches 9 bases. Germline values: CDR1 SGHRS, CDR2 YFSETQ. The CDR3 contains 15 residues. V lost 1 base and J lost 0; bases outside the gene matches: 1. CDR3 DNA: TGCGCCAGCAGCTTGCTAGCGGGAAACCAAGAGACCCAGTACTTC. It specifies CASSLLAGNQETQYF.

This clonotype was found once. This chain connects TRBV9 to TRBJ2-3; 9 bases are a match to TRBD1. The end of the DNA aligns better with TRBJ1-5, so the J call may be wrong. CDR3 length: 15 residues. In germline, CDR1 is SGDLS, CDR2 YYNGEE. CDR3 in DNA: TGTGCCAGCAGCTTCGGGACAGGGATCGCAGATACGCAGCATTTT. Its translation: CASSFGTGIADTQHF.

This clonotype turned up a few times. This chain connects TRBV25-1 to TRBJ1-1; 8 bases are shared with TRBD1. The CDR3 is 13 amino acids. Germline V gene lookup returns CDR1 MGHDK and CDR2 SYGVNS. J gave up 8 bases and V 6 bases, and 8 bases lay outside the gene matches. CDR3: CASRGQVKGEAFF. The CDR3 nucleotides are TGTGCCAGCAGGGGACAGGTCAAGGGAGAAGCTTTCTTT.

This clonotype was recorded a few times. The CDR3 loop reads CASSPPRTLNEQFF. The DNA of the CDR3 is TGTGCCAGCTCACCCCCCCGGACTCTGAATGAGCAGTTCTTC. The chain links TRBV18 to TRBJ2-1, with D perhaps TRBD2 (5 bases). The CDR3 runs 14 residues. The ends were cut back, 3 bases at V and 7 bases at J, with 13 bases in the middle. Germline V gene lookup returns CDR1 KGHSH and CDR2 LQKENI.

This clonotype was observed a handful of times. The V and J genes are TRBV5-1 and TRBJ2-7; 8 bases are a match to TRBD1. Per germline, CDR1 SGHRS and CDR2 YFSETQ. Trimming cost V 4 bases and J 5 bases; bases outside gene matches: 8. There are 14 residues in the CDR3. The chain's CDR3 is CASSLGTGYDEQYF. The CDR3 DNA reads TGCGCCAGCAGCCTAGGGACAGGATACGACGAGCAGTACTTC. Full variable domain (remainder filled in from reference TRBV5-1 and TRBJ2-7): KAGVTQTPRYLIKTRGQQVTLSCSPISGHRSVSWYQQTPGQGLQFLFEYFSETQRNKGNFPGRFSGRQFSNSRSEMNVSTLELGDSALYLCASSLGTGYDEQYFGPGTRLTVT.